This entry describes one T cell receptor (beta chain). This sample stems from a study of control samples from healthy donors and cancer patients. Clones were sequenced by immunoSEQ multiplex PCR, and TCRdb holds only the in-frame ones, with some missing. Among just under 100,000 clones listed, approximately 93% were seen once. V lost 4 bases to trimming and J lost 7 bases; unmatched junction nucleotides: 13. This CDR3 is 15 amino acids long. The germline gives CDR1 SGHNT, CDR2 YYREEE (reference sequence). This clonotype was sampled from a man aged 18 to 30 in good health. The chain recombines TRBV5-4 with TRBJ1-2, with 7 bases fitting TRBD1. The specimen was blood. The CDR3 spells CASSEIDRVTRGYTF. DNA for the CDR3: TGTGCCAGCAGCGAGATAGACAGGGTTACGCGTGGCTACACCTTC.